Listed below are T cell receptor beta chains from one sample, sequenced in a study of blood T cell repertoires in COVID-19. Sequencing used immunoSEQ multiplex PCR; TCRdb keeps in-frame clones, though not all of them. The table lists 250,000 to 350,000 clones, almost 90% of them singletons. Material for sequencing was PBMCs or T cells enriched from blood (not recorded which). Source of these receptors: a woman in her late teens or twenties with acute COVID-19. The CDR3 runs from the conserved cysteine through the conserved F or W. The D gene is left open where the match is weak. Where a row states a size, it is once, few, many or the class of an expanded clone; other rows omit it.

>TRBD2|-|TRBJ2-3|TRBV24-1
CATSDLGLAGESTDTQYF
TGTGCCACCAGTGATTTGGGACTAGCGGGGGAAAGCACAGATACGCAGTATTTT
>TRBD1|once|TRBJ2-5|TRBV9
CASSAGQGARETQYF
TGTGCCAGCAGCGCCGGCCAGGGGGCTAGGGAGACCCAGTACTTC
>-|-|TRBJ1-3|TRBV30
CAWSVHSGNTIYF
TGTGCCTGGAGTGTACATTCTGGAAACACCATATATTTT
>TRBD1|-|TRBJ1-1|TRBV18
CASSPGQGVNTEAFF
TGTGCCAGCTCACCCGGACAGGGCGTGAACACTGAAGCTTTCTTT
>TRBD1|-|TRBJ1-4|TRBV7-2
CASSTTGQGLLANEKLFF
TGTGCCAGCAGTACTACGGGACAGGGTCTTCTGGCTAATGAAAAACTGTTTTTT
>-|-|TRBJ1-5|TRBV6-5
CASSPGLNQPQHF
TGTGCCAGCAGCCCGGGATTAAATCAGCCCCAGCATTTT
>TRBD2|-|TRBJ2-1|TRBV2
CASRRGLAGGERARNEQFF
TGTGCCAGCAGGAGGGGACTAGCGGGAGGGGAGCGGGCCCGAAATGAGCAGTTCTTC
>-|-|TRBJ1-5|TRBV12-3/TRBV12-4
CASSLSGNQPQHF
TGTGCCAGCAGTTTGTCCGGGAATCAGCCCCAGCATTTT
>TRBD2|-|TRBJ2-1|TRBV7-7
CASSPREAGEGNEQFF
TGTGCCAGCAGCCCCCGGGAAGCGGGAGAGGGCAATGAGCAGTTCTTC
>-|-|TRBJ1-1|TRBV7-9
CASSSGLREAFF
TGTGCCAGCAGCTCAGGGCTACGTGAAGCTTTCTTT
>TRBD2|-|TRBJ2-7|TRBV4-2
CASSQVGLAVNEQYF
TGTGCCAGCAGCCAAGTGGGGCTAGCGGTAAACGAGCAGTACTTC
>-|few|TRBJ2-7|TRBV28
CASRSGTSTGQYF
TGTGCCAGCAGATCTGGGACTTCTACAGGGCAGTACTTC
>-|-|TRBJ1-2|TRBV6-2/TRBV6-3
CASSWSSGTTGYTF
TGTGCCAGCAGTTGGTCCTCCGGGACAACAGGCTACACCTTC
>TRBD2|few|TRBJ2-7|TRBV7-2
CASSSLAGSYEQYF
TGTGCCAGCAGCTCCCTAGCGGGGTCCTACGAGCAGTACTTC
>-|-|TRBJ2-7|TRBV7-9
CASSPGGGYSYEQYF
TGTGCCAGCAGTCCAGGTGGGGGCTACTCCTACGAGCAGTACTTC
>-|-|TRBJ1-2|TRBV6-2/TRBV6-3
CASSYLGGILHGYTF
TGTGCCAGCAGTTACCTGGGGGGGATCCTCCACGGCTACACCTTC
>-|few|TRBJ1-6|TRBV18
CASSPSMGRVNSPLHF
TGTGCCAGCTCACCGTCTATGGGCAGGGTCAATTCACCCCTCCACTTT
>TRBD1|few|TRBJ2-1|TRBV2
CASSLDRGVYNEQFF
TGTGCCAGCAGTTTGGACAGGGGAGTCTACAATGAGCAGTTCTTC
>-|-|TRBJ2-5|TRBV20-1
CSASVKETQYF
TGCAGTGCGTCCGTTAAAGAGACCCAGTACTTC
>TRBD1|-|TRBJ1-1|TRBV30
CAWRTGLNTEAFF
TGTGCCTGGAGGACAGGGTTGAACACTGAAGCTTTCTTT
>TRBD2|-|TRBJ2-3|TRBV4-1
CASSPGTSGFTDTQYF
TGCGCCAGCAGCCCCGGGACTAGTGGATTCACAGATACGCAGTATTTT
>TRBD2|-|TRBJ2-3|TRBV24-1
CATSGTSGTMGGTDTQYF
TGTGCCACCAGCGGGACTAGCGGGACCATGGGGGGCACAGATACGCAGTATTTT
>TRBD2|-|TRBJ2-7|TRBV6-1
CASSEAAGEGYEQYF
TGTGCCAGCAGTGAAGCAGCGGGAGAGGGCTACGAGCAGTACTTC
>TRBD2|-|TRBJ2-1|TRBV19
CASSTPRTSGNYNEQFF
TGTGCCAGTAGTACGCCCCGGACTAGCGGCAACTACAATGAGCAGTTCTTC
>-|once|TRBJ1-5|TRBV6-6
CASSYSTYSNQPQHF
TGTGCCAGCAGTTACTCGACTTATAGCAATCAGCCCCAGCATTTT
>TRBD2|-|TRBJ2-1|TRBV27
CASSPGTSGREEFF
TGTGCCAGCAGTCCAGGGACTAGCGGGAGGGAGGAGTTCTTC
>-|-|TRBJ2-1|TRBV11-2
CASSVVNEQFF
TGTGCCAGCTCGGTAGTAAATGAGCAGTTCTTC
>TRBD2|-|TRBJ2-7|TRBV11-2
CASSFPSGRPSYEQYF
TGTGCCAGCAGCTTCCCTAGCGGGAGGCCATCCTACGAGCAGTACTTC
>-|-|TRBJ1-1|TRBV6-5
CASSYRQVTEAFF
TGTGCCAGCAGTTACAGACAGGTCACTGAAGCTTTCTTT
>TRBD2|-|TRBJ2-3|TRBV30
CAWSVGRTSGSLDTQYF
TGTGCCTGGAGTGTAGGGAGGACTAGCGGGAGCTTAGATACGCAGTATTTT
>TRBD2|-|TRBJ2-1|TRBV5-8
CASSYKQKTSGVEQFF
TGTGCCAGCAGCTATAAACAAAAGACTAGCGGGGTTGAGCAGTTCTTC
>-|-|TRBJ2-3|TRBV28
CASSLGARVRITDTQYF
TGTGCCAGCAGTTTGGGGGCCCGGGTTCGGATAACAGATACGCAGTATTTT
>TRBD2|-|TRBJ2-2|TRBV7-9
CASSTPRLAGEVGELFF
TGTGCCAGCAGCACTCCCCGACTAGCGGGAGAGGTCGGGGAGCTGTTTTTT
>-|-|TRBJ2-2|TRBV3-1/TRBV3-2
CASSQDRTANTGELFF
TGTGCCAGCAGCCAAGATAGAACAGCGAACACCGGGGAGCTGTTTTTT
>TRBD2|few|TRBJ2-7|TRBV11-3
CASSFWGLAGTYEQYF
TGTGCCAGCAGCTTCTGGGGGCTAGCGGGAACCTACGAGCAGTACTTC
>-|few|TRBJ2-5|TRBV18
CASSPQQQETQYF
TGTGCCAGCTCACCACAACAGCAAGAGACCCAGTACTTC
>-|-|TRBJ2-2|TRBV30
CAWSPDRTPPNTGELFF
TGTGCCTGGAGTCCGGACAGAACACCGCCCAACACCGGGGAGCTGTTTTTT
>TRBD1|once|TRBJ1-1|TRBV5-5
CASSSPTRTGSDTEAFF
TGTGCCAGCAGCTCGCCTACCAGGACAGGGTCGGACACTGAAGCTTTCTTT
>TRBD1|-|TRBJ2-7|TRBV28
CASSPGQGYEQYF
TGTGCCAGCAGTCCTGGACAGGGCTACGAGCAGTACTTC
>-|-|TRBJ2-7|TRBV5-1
CASSSGYGSLGEQYF
TGCGCCAGCAGCTCAGGGTACGGCAGCCTAGGGGAGCAGTACTTC
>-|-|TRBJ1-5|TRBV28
CASSPLGPHSNQPQHF
TGTGCCAGCAGCCCCCTTGGGCCACATAGCAATCAGCCCCAGCATTTT
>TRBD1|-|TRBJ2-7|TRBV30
CAWDPGTGGGYEQYF
TGTGCCTGGGACCCCGGGACAGGGGGCGGCTACGAGCAGTACTTC
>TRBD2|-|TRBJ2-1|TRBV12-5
CASGLATSGYYNEQFF
TGTGCTAGTGGTTTGGCGACTAGCGGTTACTACAATGAGCAGTTCTTC
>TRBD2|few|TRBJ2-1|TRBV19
CASSILTGGYNEQFF
TGTGCCAGTAGTATCTTGACGGGAGGGTACAATGAGCAGTTCTTC
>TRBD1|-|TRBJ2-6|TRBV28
CASSDMTGVYSGANVLTF
TGTGCCAGCAGTGACATGACAGGGGTCTACTCTGGGGCCAACGTCCTGACTTTC
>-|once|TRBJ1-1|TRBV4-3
CASSQDFLRGRNTEAFF
TGCGCCAGCAGCCAAGATTTTTTGCGGGGAAGAAACACTGAAGCTTTCTTT
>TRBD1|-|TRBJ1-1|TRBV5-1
CASRTGVNTEAFF
TGCGCCAGCCGGACAGGGGTGAACACTGAAGCTTTCTTT
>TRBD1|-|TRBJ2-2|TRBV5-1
CASSPWTGNTGELFF
TGCGCCAGCAGCCCCTGGACAGGGAACACCGGGGAGCTGTTTTTT
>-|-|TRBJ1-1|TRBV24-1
CATSEPGGNTEAFF
TGTGCCACCAGTGAGCCCGGGGGGAACACTGAAGCTTTCTTT
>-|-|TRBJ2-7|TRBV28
CASQPASSYEQYF
TGTGCCAGCCAACCAGCTAGCTCCTACGAGCAGTACTTC
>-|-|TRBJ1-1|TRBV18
CASSPRTDPLNTEAFF
TGTGCCAGCTCACCCCGGACAGATCCCTTGAACACTGAAGCTTTCTTT
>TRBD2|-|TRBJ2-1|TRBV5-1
CASGLAGVGSYNEQFF
TGCGCCAGCGGACTAGCGGGAGTGGGGTCCTACAATGAGCAGTTCTTC
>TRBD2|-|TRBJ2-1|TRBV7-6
CASSFDGLAGNEQFF
TGTGCCAGCAGCTTCGATGGACTAGCAGGAAATGAGCAGTTCTTC
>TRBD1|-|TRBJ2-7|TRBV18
CASSLSGTGGLEQYF
TGTGCCAGCTCACTATCCGGGACAGGGGGCCTCGAGCAGTACTTC
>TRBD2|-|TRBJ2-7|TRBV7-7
CASSYPFNRTSGRGGDEQYF
TGTGCCAGCAGCTACCCCTTTAACCGGACTAGCGGGAGGGGCGGCGACGAGCAGTACTTC
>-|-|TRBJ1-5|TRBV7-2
CASSLSTNQPQHF
TGTGCCAGCAGCTTGTCCACTAATCAGCCCCAGCATTTT
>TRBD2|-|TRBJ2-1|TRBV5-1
CASSLAGTSGVSSYNEQFF
TGCGCCAGCAGCTTGGCCGGGACTAGCGGGGTGAGCTCCTACAATGAGCAGTTCTTC
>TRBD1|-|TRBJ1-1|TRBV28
CASGPGGTNTEAFF
TGTGCCAGCGGCCCAGGGGGCACGAACACTGAAGCTTTCTTT
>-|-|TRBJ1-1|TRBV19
CASSIRGTTEAFF
TGTGCCAGTAGTATAAGAGGCACAACTGAAGCTTTCTTT